The 18 T cell receptor beta chains reported below all come from one sample, sequenced in a study of T cell responses to AZD1222 COVID-19 vaccine. Here immunoSEQ multiplex PCR was the method, and the copy in TCRdb shows in-frame clones only, minus some. The sample records roughly 160,000 clones, 88% being singletons. Source: peripheral blood, taken on day 0 of AZD1222 vaccination. These receptor sequences come from an adult in good health.

The chain is built from TRBV6-4 and TRBJ2-1, with unresolved D. The ends were cut back, 0 bases at V and 2 bases at J, with 11 bases in the middle. In germline, CDR1 is MRHNA, CDR2 SNTAGT. This CDR3 spans 16 amino acids. CDR3 loop: CASSDSVIGPYNEQFF. Here the CDR3 DNA reads TGTGCCAGCAGTGACTCGGTGATAGGCCCCTACAATGAGCAGTTCTTC.

As for this clone: An end of the junction differs from the germline gene, which may be a read error. The rearrangement joins TRBV7-7 to TRBJ1-4; a weak D match, TRBD1 (6 bases). The CDR3 spans 14 residues. Germline V gene sequence: CDR1 SSHAT, CDR2 FNYEAQ (reference sequence). Here the CDR3 DNA reads TGTGCTAGCAGCTCGGGACACGGTAATGAAAAACTGTTTTTT. It yields the protein CASSSGHGNEKLFF.

The chain has TRBV4-3 and TRBJ1-2; 9 nucleotides line up with TRBD1. V lost 4 bases, J lost 6 bases, and 12 bases stayed unmatched. CDR3 size: 16 residues. Germline-derived CDR1 and CDR2 are LGHNA and YSLEER. The CDR3 protein is CASSPITGGGGDGYTF. The DNA of the CDR3 is TGCGCCAGCAGCCCCATCACAGGGGGCGGAGGAGATGGCTACACCTTC.

V is TRBV21-1 and J is TRBJ1-5. TRBV21-1 is a known pseudogene. The CDR3 has 15 amino acids. The CDR3 loop reads CASRALEPPNQPQHF. For the CDR3, the DNA is TGTGCCAGCAGGGCTTTGGAGCCTCCCAATCAGCCCCAGCATTTT.

The rearrangement uses TRBV7-2 and TRBJ1-2, with D maybe TRBD1 (5 bases). Germline CDR1 and CDR2: SGHTA and FQGNSA. V gave up 5 bases and J gave up 5 bases, with 18 bases separating them. The CDR3 covers 15 residues. Here the CDR3 reads CASSPQGTVLYGYTF. The CDR3 nucleotides are TGTGCCAGCAGCCCCCAGGGAACAGTCCTTTATGGCTACACCTTC.

V and J are TRBV27 and TRBJ1-2; D is unclear. The CDR3 is 13 residues long. Per the germline V gene, CDR1 is MNHEY and CDR2 is SMNVEV (reference sequence). The ends were cut back, 3 bases at V and 4 bases at J, with 9 bases in the middle. In DNA, the CDR3 is TGTGCCAGCAGTTTTTTGGGGAGCTATGGCTACACCTTC. This encodes CASSFLGSYGYTF.

The chain employs TRBV14 and TRBJ1-4, with D possibly being TRBD1 (5 bases). Germline CDR1 is SGHDN and CDR2 is FVKESK. This CDR3 region has 13 residues. V lost 4 bases to trimming and J lost 15 bases, with 18 bases between them. This CDR3 is CASSLTPGTGVFF. CDR3 nucleotides: TGTGCCAGCAGCCTCACCCCCGGGACGGGAGTGTTTTTT.

The rearrangement links TRBV6-1 to TRBJ1-5; 8 nucleotides line up with TRBD1. From germline, CDR1 is MNHNS and CDR2 SASEGT. V lost 6 bases to trimming and J lost 3 bases; unmatched junction nucleotides: 10. This CDR3 has 16 amino acids. The CDR3 DNA follows: TGTGCCAGCAGCGAAAGTTTCAGGGGGCCCAATCAGCCCCAGCATTTT. It encodes CASSESFRGPNQPQHF.

The chain has TRBV7-9 and TRBJ2-1, with 10 nucleotides matching TRBD2. Germline CDR1 reads SEHNR; CDR2 reads FQNEAQ (reference sequence). The CDR3 sequence is 13 residues long. Trimming removed 8 bases from V and 7 bases from J; junction bases left unmatched: 5. The CDR3 spells CASLLAGRNEQFF. The DNA for the CDR3 is TGTGCCAGCCTACTAGCGGGAAGGAATGAGCAGTTCTTC. Complete variable domain (other parts from reference TRBV7-9 and TRBJ2-1): DTGVSQNPRHKITKRGQNVTFRCDPISEHNRLYWYRQTLGQGPEFLTYFQNEAQLEKSRLLSDRFSAERPKGSFSTLEIQRTEQGDSAMYLCASLLAGRNEQFFGPGTRLTVL.

The chain uses TRBV27 and TRBJ1-2; TRBD1 is a possible D gene (5 bases). CDR3 length: 18 residues. Trimming stripped 8 bases from V and 0 bases from J, with 25 bases between. From germline, CDR1 is MNHEY and CDR2 SMNVEV (reference sequence). The CDR3 protein is CASASSRDALVANYGYTF. In DNA, the CDR3 is TGTGCCAGCGCCTCGAGCCGGGACGCACTTGTCGCTAACTATGGCTACACCTTC.

The chain carries TRBV7-2 and TRBJ1-2, with D hard to call. The CDR3 has 17 residues. Germline values: CDR1 SGHTA, CDR2 FQGNSA. The V end lost 1 base, the J end lost 0 bases, and 15 bases lay between the germline ends. The CDR3 DNA reads TGTGCCAGCAGCTTAGTCTCGGGAGGGAGCGCTAACTATGGCTACACCTTC. Amino acids: CASSLVSGGSANYGYTF.

This chain joins TRBV4-3 and TRBJ2-7; a weak D match, TRBD1 (7 bases). V was trimmed by 0 bases and J by 6 bases, leaving 15 bases between them. The germline V gene has CDR1 LGHNA and CDR2 YSLEER. This CDR3 spans 15 amino acids. The CDR3 nucleotides are TGCGCCAGCAGCCAAGATGGGACAGCGGGCAGCGAGCAGTACTTC. Translation gives CASSQDGTAGSEQYF.

CDR3 loop: CASSRGQGLSWKETQYF. In DNA, the CDR3 is TGTGCCAGCAGCCGGGGACAGGGATTATCATGGAAAGAGACCCAGTACTTC. The chain joins TRBV2 to TRBJ2-5; 9 positions agree with TRBD1. Germline assignment: CDR1 SNHLY and CDR2 FYNNEI. Losses at the gene ends were 6 bases for V and 3 bases for J; bases not matched to a gene: 14. The CDR3 extends over 17 amino acids.

V gene TRBV28 combines with J gene TRBJ1-2; D not resolved. CDR3 size: 11 residues. Germline CDR1 reads MDHEN; CDR2 reads SYDVKM. Deletions cut 5 bases from V and 3 bases from J, with 4 bases between. The CDR3 is CASSGYYGYTF. The CDR3 DNA is TGTGCCAGCAGTGGGTACTATGGCTACACCTTC.

The V and J genes are TRBV4-3 and TRBJ2-1; 8 nucleotides align to TRBD2. The CDR3 spans 15 residues. V dropped 4 bases and J dropped 4; count of bases not matched to a gene: 6. Germline CDR1 reads LGHNA; CDR2 reads YSLEER. Written as DNA, the CDR3 is TGCGCCAGCAGCCTAAGCGGGGGTCGGTACAATGAGCAGTTCTTC. It specifies CASSLSGGRYNEQFF.

This clone was counted once. The rearrangement links TRBV9 to TRBJ1-2; perhaps TRBD1 as D (6 bases). CDR1 and CDR2 from the germline V gene are SGDLS and YYNGEE. The CDR3 consists of 16 residues. Trimming took off 0 bases at V and 4 bases at J, with 16 bases between the two ends. The CDR3 DNA sequence: TGTGCCAGCAGCGTAGCAGGACAGTCGAAAGGCTATGGCTACACCTTC. Translation gives CASSVAGQSKGYGYTF.

The chain employs TRBV19 and TRBJ1-6; D gene unclear. V lost 3 bases and J lost 8, with 8 bases in between. This CDR3 region has 13 residues. Germline V CDR1 and CDR2: LNHDA, SQIVND (reference sequence). The CDR3 region is CASSIGEDSPLHF. In DNA form, the CDR3 reads TGTGCCAGTAGTATTGGTGAGGATTCACCCCTCCACTTT. Full variable domain (outside the CDR3, taken from reference TRBV19 and TRBJ1-6): DGGITQSPKYLFRKEGQNVTLSCEQNLNHDAMYWYRQDPGQGLRLIYYSQIVNDFQKGDIAEGYSVSREKKESFPLTVTSAQKNPTAFYLCASSIGEDSPLHFGNGTRLTVT.

This chain uses TRBV19 with TRBJ2-1, with a tentative D call TRBD2 (6 bases). There are 14 residues in the CDR3. V dropped 1 base and J dropped 10 bases, with 14 bases sitting between them. CDR1 is LNHDA and CDR2 is SQIVND in the germline V gene (reference sequence). The chain's CDR3 is CASSIASERVEQFF. The CDR3 bases are TGTGCCAGTAGTATAGCGAGTGAGCGGGTCGAGCAGTTCTTC.